Sequencing of this TCR beta chain was carried out in a study of blood T cell repertoires in COVID-19. The germline V and J ends were trimmed by 4 bases and 7 bases, with 15 bases remaining between them. CDR3 length: 15 residues. Germline V gene sequence: CDR1 SGHRS, CDR2 YFSETQ. Clones were sequenced by immunoSEQ multiplex PCR, and TCRdb holds only the in-frame ones, with some missing. The repertoire has about 300,000 clones, around nine tenths of them found once; the top ten carry roughly 2.9%. This sequence was found in a woman aged 45 to 65 who had been exposed to COVID-19. This rearrangement joins TRBV5-1 to TRBJ1-6; possibly TRBD1 for D (5 bases). Sequencing was performed on PBMCs or T cells enriched from blood (not recorded which). In DNA form, the CDR3 reads TGCGCCAGCAGCATGTCGGGACGGGAGAATTCACCCCTCCACTTT. It specifies CASSMSGRENSPLHF.